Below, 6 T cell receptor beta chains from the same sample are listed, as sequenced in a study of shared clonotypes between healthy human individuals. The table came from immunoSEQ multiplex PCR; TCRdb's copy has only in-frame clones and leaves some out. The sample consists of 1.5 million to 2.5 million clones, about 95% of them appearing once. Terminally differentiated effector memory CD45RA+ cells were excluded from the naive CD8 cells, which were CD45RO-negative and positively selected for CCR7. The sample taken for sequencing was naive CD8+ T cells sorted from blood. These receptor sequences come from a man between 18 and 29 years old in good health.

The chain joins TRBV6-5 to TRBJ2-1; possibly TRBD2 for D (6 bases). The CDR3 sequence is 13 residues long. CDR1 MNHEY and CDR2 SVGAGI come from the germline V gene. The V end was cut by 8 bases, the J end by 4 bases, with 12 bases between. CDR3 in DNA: TGTGCCAGCTCCAGGAGGGAATACAATGAGCAGTTCTTC. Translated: CASSRREYNEQFF.

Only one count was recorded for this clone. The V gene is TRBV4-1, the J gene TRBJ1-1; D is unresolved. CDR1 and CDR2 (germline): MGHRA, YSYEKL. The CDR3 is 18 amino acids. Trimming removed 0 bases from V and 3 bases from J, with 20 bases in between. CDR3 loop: CASSQDGRGGRADTEAFF. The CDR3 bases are TGCGCCAGCAGCCAAGATGGGCGGGGAGGAAGGGCCGACACTGAAGCTTTCTTT.

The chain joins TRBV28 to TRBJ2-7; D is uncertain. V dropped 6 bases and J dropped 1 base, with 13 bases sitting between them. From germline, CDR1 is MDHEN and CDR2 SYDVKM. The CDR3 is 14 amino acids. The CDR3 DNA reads TGTGCCAGCAGGATGGGCAGGACGTCCTACGAGCAGTACTTC. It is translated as CASRMGRTSYEQYF.

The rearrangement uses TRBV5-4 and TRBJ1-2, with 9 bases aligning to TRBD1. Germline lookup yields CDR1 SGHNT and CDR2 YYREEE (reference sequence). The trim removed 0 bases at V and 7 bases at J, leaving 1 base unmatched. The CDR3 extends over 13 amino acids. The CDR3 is CASSLGQGVGYTF. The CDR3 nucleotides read TGTGCCAGCAGCTTGGGACAGGGGGTTGGCTACACCTTC.

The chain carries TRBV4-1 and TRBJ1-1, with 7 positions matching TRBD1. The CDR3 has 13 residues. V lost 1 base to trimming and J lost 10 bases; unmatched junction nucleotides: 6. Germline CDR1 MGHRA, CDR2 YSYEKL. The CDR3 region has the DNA TGCGCCAGCAGCCAAGTTCAGGGGGTAGGAGCTTTCTTT. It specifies CASSQVQGVGAFF.

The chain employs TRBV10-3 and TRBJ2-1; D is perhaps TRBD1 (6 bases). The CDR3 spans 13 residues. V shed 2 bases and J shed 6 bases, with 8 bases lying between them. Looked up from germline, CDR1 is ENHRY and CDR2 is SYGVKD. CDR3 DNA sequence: TGTGCCATCAGTGAGAACAGGGCCAATGAGCAGTTCTTC. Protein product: CAISENRANEQFF.